Shown below are 9 T cell receptor beta chains from a single sample sequenced in a study of circulating CD8 cells and anti-PD-1 response in melanoma. Using around 14 ng of total RNA, TCR libraries were made with the QIAseq Immune Repertoire TCR panel. TCRdb fed the reads into MiXCR, producing one record per CDR3 protein. The data hold 200 to 300 distinct CDR3 sequences, with roughly 9% observed a single time. Live CD3+CD8+TCRalphabeta+ cells were sorted into four subsets by PD-1 and/or TIGIT. The sample here was CD8+ T cells from PBMCs, taken at baseline or after one month of anti-PD-1 therapy (not recorded which). Source of these receptors: a human donor with melanoma.

This clonotype is large within its sample. The rearrangement joins TRBV19 to TRBJ1-2; D might be TRBD1 (6 bases). This CDR3 has 13 residues. Between the trimmed V and J ends, which lost 7 bases and 3 bases, there was a span of 12 bases. The germline CDR1 and CDR2 sequences are LNHDA and SQIVND (reference sequence). The chain's CDR3 is CASNNGQYYGYTF. CDR3 bases: TGTGCCAGTAACAATGGACAGTACTATGGCTACACCTTC. The whole variable domain, filled in from reference TRBV19 and TRBJ1-2, reads DGGITQSPKYLFRKEGQNVTLSCEQNLNHDAMYWYRQDPGQGLRLIYYSQIVNDFQKGDIAEGYSVSREKKESFPLTVTSAQKNPTAFYLCASNNGQYYGYTFGSGTRLTVV.

In this sample, this clonotype turned up a few times. A clone one base away is much larger, so this may be a read error. The chain joins TRBV28 to TRBJ2-7; tentative D call: TRBD1 (5 bases). V gave up 8 bases and J gave up 4 bases, with 6 bases separating them. The CDR3 spans 10 residues. Germline V gene sequence: CDR1 MDHEN, CDR2 SYDVKM. The CDR3 loop reads CASGAYEQYF. The DNA of the CDR3 is TGTGCCAGCGGGGCGTACGAGCAGTACTTC.

Judged by abundance, this clonotype is large (0.1 to 1%). This sequence joins TRBV28 and TRBJ2-7; TRBD2 matches 8 bases. This CDR3 region has 17 residues. Per germline, CDR1 MDHEN and CDR2 SYDVKM. V was pared by 3 bases and J by 3 bases, with 13 bases of the junction left unmatched. CDR3 DNA: TGTGCCAGCAGTTTGGGGGCGGGAGGAGAGGGAAGCTACGAGCAGTACTTC. This gives the protein CASSLGAGGEGSYEQYF.

This clonotype counts as medium-sized. The chain's CDR3 is CSVDRDDEQFF. In DNA, the CDR3 is TGCAGTGTCGACCGGGACGATGAGCAGTTCTTC. The gene calls are TRBV29-1 and TRBJ2-1, with D tentatively TRBD1 or TRBD2 (5 bases each). The CDR3 contains 11 residues. Germline assignment: CDR1 SQVTM and CDR2 ANQGSEA.

This clonotype was detected a few times. The chain couples TRBV6-1 to TRBJ2-5; 7 bases are shared with TRBD1. V gave up 4 bases and J gave up 4 bases; unmatched junction bases: 6. The germline V gene encodes CDR1 MNHNS and CDR2 SASEGT. The CDR3 spans 14 residues. The CDR3, as DNA: TGTGCCAGCAGTGCCGGGACAGAAATAGAGACCCAGTACTTC. Its translation: CASSAGTEIETQYF.

This clonotype is large (0.1 to 1%) in the sample. The DNA for the CDR3 is TGTGCCAGCAAAAAACAACCAGGACTAGCGGGAGAGCAGTTCTTC. Translation gives CASKKQPGLAGEQFF. The rearrangement joins TRBV28 to TRBJ2-1; 12 nucleotides align to TRBD2. V shed 7 bases, J shed 10 bases, and the junction held 11 bases outside the gene matches. Germline lookup yields CDR1 MDHEN and CDR2 SYDVKM. This CDR3 contains 15 residues.

A remark on this clonotype: Its ends do not fully match the called genes, so a read error is possible. The chain carries TRBV6-4 and TRBJ2-1; 11 bases align to TRBD2. There are 15 residues in the CDR3. CDR1 is MRHNA, CDR2 SNTAGT, per germline. The CDR3 nucleotides read TGTGCCTGCAGCGAAACTAGCGGGGGAGGAAATGAGCAGTTCTTC. This sequence encodes CACSETSGGGNEQFF.

By frequency in the sample, this clonotype is large. J is TRBJ2-1 and V is TRBV2; no reliable D call. CDR3 length: 13 amino acids. V lost 2 bases and J 7 bases, leaving 9 bases between the germline ends. Per the germline V gene, CDR1 is SNHLY and CDR2 is FYNNEI. The CDR3 sequence is CASSESFRNEQFF. DNA of the CDR3: TGTGCCAGCAGTGAATCTTTTCGGAATGAGCAGTTCTTC.

By share, this clonotype ranks as medium-sized (0.01 to 0.1%). A much larger clone differs from this one at a single base, so this may be a read error. J is TRBJ1-2 and V is TRBV28; the match to TRBD1 covers 10 bases. J gave up 4 bases and V 1 base, and 6 bases lay outside the gene matches. Germline CDR1 MDHEN, CDR2 SYDVKM. The CDR3 totals 16 residues. DNA of the CDR3: TGTGCCAGCAGTTTATTAGGTGGGACAGGGGTCTATGGCTACACCTTC. It codes for CASSLLGGTGVYGYTF.